This is a list of T cell receptor beta chains from one sample in a study of neoadjuvant nivolumab and ipilimumab in lung cancer. Profiled with immunoSEQ multiplex PCR; TCRdb holds only in-frame clones, not every one. The data hold tens of thousands of clones, with approximately 90% observed a single time. Sequenced material: blood, taken before neoadjuvant nivolumab, alone or with ipilimumab. The source of these receptors is an adult with non-small cell lung cancer. Some clones in this sample may be carry-over from other donors' samples. Each CDR3 is given with its conserved first and last residue. D genes are given only for firm matches. Not every row has a clone size; where given, it reads once, few, many or a size class.

TRBV7-9	TRBJ1-4	.	TRBD1	13	TGTGCCAGCAGCTTTTACAGGGGTGAAAAACTGTTTTTT	CASSFYRGEKLFF
TRBV15	TRBJ1-5	once	.	16	TGTGCCACCAGCAGGGCAGGAGGGGGAAGCAATCAGCCCCAGCATTTT	CATSRAGGGSNQPQHF
TRBV11-3	TRBJ2-5	.	TRBD2	16	TGTGCCAGCAGCTTAGGTTCTAGCGGGAGCCAAGAGACCCAGTACTTC	CASSLGSSGSQETQYF
TRBV5-4	TRBJ2-3	.	.	14	TGTGCCAGCAGCACGGAAGTCGGGGCAGATACGCAGTATTTT	CASSTEVGADTQYF
TRBV4-1	TRBJ2-3	.	.	14	TGCGCCAGCAAGGACAGCGTCAGCACAGATACGCAGTATTTT	CASKDSVSTDTQYF
TRBV5-5	TRBJ2-5	.	TRBD1	16	TGTGCCAGCAGCAACCGGGACAGGGGGCCTCAAGAGACCCAGTACTTC	CASSNRDRGPQETQYF
TRBV7-9	TRBJ2-1	.	TRBD2	15	TGTGCCAGCAGCTTAGTGGCGGGAGGTCACAATGAGCAGTTCTTC	CASSLVAGGHNEQFF
TRBV30	TRBJ2-3	.	.	11	TGTGCCGGTTTTGGGGGGGATACGCAGTATTTT	CAGFGGDTQYF
TRBV18	TRBJ1-1	.	.	14	TGTGCCAGCTCACCAAGGGGGGAGGGGACTGAAGCTTTCTTT	CASSPRGEGTEAFF
TRBV30	TRBJ1-5	.	.	13	TGTGCCTGGAACGCAGGGTCGGACCAGCCCCAGCATTTT	CAWNAGSDQPQHF
TRBV7-2	TRBJ2-1	once	TRBD2	15	TGTGCCAGCAGCTTAGGGTTAGCGGGAGGGACTGAGCAGTTCTTC	CASSLGLAGGTEQFF
TRBV18	TRBJ1-1	.	TRBD1	14	TGTGCCAGCTCAAGCTACAGGGGAAACACTGAAGCTTTCTTT	CASSSYRGNTEAFF
TRBV5-6	TRBJ2-7	once	TRBD2	14	TGTGCCAGCAGCTTCCCCAGCGGGAGTAATGAGCAGTACTTC	CASSFPSGSNEQYF
TRBV6-1	TRBJ2-7	.	.	13	TGTGCCAGCACCACTATGCCCTCCTACGAGCAGTACTTC	CASTTMPSYEQYF
TRBV10-3	TRBJ1-2	.	TRBD1	14	TGTGCCATCAGAGCCGGGACAGGGGACTATGGCTACACCTTC	CAIRAGTGDYGYTF
TRBV11-3	TRBJ2-7	.	TRBD2	15	TGTGCCAGCAGCCCCGGACTAGCGGGATTGTACGAGCAGTACTTC	CASSPGLAGLYEQYF
TRBV7-3	TRBJ2-3	.	.	15	TGTGCCAGCAGCTTCCAAGGGCTAGCGACAGATACGCAGTATTTT	CASSFQGLATDTQYF